This T cell receptor beta chain was sequenced in a study of cytomegalovirus exposure and HLA in healthy donors. Notes on the study in general: Analysis performed later showed TCR beta chains linked to HLA being more clonally expanded than equally common others. Most CMV-associated TCR beta chains were later found to appear HLA-restricted. Beyond CMV serostatus, there was no information to go on about immune exposure.

Remarks on this clone: The target antigen is unknown.

Primers included in the PCR were 60 Vbeta and 13 Jbeta primers. The assay was immunoSEQ multiplex PCR, and TCRdb's table has in-frame clones only and misses some. Altogether fewer than 100,000 clones are present, more than 70% being singletons, with the ten largest covering approximately 3.8%. The V and J ends lost 1 base and 0 bases, in that order; junction bases with no gene match: 6. Germline assignment: CDR1 GTSNPN and CDR2 SVGIG (reference sequence). This CDR3 has 16 amino acids. The receptor was isolated from a woman aged 40 to 49 in good health and CMV-seronegative. The V call is TRBV30, the J call TRBJ2-4, with TRBD1 matching 7 bases. Sequenced material: PBMCs. CDR3 coding DNA: TGTGCCTGGAGTGACCCCGGGACAGTAGCCAAAAACATTCAGTACTTC. This translates into CAWSDPGTVAKNIQYF.